This TCR beta chain was retrieved from a study of response to subunit inactivated influenza vaccine. The germline V gene has CDR1 LGHNA and CDR2 YNFKEQ. J lost 0 bases, V lost 2 bases, and 5 bases had no gene match. The CDR3 sequence is 18 residues long. TCRdb re-called the RT-PCR reads through MiXCR, storing one row per CDR3 protein. The repertoire holds hundreds of thousands of distinct CDR3 sequences, with approximately 11% as singletons. This clonotype was found a few times. These same records also appear under a second study, on T cells expressing NK-cell markers. That source adds: Beta-chain TCR cDNA was generated via 5'RACE template switching with UMIs.

This TCR was sampled from a middle-aged man who received an inactivated influenza vaccine. The V and J genes are TRBV4-2 and TRBJ2-6; TRBD1 matches at 9 bases. The source material was PBMCs from blood, sampled on the day of vaccination. CDR3 in DNA: TGTGCCAGCAGCCAACTGGACAGGGGTTTCTCTGGGGCCAACGTCCTGACTTTC. Residues: CASSQLDRGFSGANVLTF.